The clone carrying this T cell receptor beta chain was observed a single time. The CDR3 totals 13 residues. The germline V and J ends were trimmed by 2 bases and 12 bases, with 14 bases remaining between them. Germline lookup yields CDR1 SGHNT and CDR2 YENEEA. The data were obtained in a study of shared clonotypes between healthy human individuals. Each sample came from a Caucasian adult donor living in Nashville, Tennessee. The data were produced by immunoSEQ multiplex PCR, yet TCRdb's version contains in-frame clones alone and is incomplete. The table lists about 2.4 million clones, 93% of them singletons.

The specimen was naive CD4+ T cells from PBMCs. Subset meaning: CD45RA+ positively selected. The chain joins TRBV11-3 to TRBJ2-1, with a weak D call TRBD2 (6 bases). This receptor was obtained from a young man in good health. Some clones in this sample may be carry-over from other donors' samples. The CDR3 loop is CASSLRPLAPQFF. CDR3 DNA sequence: TGTGCCAGCAGCTTACGACCGCTAGCGCCGCAGTTCTTC.